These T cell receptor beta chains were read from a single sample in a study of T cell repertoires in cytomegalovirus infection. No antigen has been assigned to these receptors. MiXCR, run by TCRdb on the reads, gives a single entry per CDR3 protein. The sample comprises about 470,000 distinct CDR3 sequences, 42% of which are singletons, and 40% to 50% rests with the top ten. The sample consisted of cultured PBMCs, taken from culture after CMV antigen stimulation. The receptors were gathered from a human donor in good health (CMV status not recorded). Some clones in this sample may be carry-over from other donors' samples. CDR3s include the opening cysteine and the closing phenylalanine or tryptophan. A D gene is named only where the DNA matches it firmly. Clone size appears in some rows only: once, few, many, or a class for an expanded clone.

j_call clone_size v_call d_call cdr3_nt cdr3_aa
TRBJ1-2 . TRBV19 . TGTGCCAGTAGTACCCCTTCTGGCTACACCTTC CASSTPSGYTF
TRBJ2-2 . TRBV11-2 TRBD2 TGTGCCAGCAGCTCGACTAGCGGGAGCACCGGGGAGCTGTTTTTT CASSSTSGSTGELFF
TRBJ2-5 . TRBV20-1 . TGCAGTGCTAGCCATTTAGCGGAAGAGACCCAGTACTTC CSASHLAEETQYF
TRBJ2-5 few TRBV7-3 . TGTGCCAGCAGCGTCTGGGGGGAGACCCAGTACTTC CASSVWGETQYF
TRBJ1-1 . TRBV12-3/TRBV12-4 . TGTGCCACCTCGTTTAACACTGAAGCTTTCTTT CATSFNTEAFF
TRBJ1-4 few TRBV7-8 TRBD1 TGTGCCAGCAGCTCGACAGGGGTTAATGAAAAACTGTTTTTT CASSSTGVNEKLFF
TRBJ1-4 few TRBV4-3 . TGCGCCAGCAGCCAAGGGAGAAAAACTAATGAAAAACTGTTTTTT CASSQGRKTNEKLFF
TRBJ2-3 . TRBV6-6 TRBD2 TGTGCCAGCAGTTACTCCAATCTGGGCGGGGGGATAGATACGCAGTATTTT CASSYSNLGGGIDTQYF
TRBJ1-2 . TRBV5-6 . TGTGCCAGCACCCTCAGGGGCGGCTATGGCTACACCTTC CASTLRGGYGYTF
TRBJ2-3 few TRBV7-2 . TGTGCCAGCAGCCCTATCGTTTCAGAGGCGGATACGCAGTATTTT CASSPIVSEADTQYF
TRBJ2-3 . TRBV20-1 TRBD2 TGCAGTGCTAGTTGGGGACTAGCGGGAGGTTCTAGCACAGATACGCAGTATTTT CSASWGLAGGSSTDTQYF
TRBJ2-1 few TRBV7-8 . TGTGCCAGCAGCCCCCTTGGCAGCTGGGATGAGCAGTTCTTC CASSPLGSWDEQFF
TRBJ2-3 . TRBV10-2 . TGCGCCAGCAGTGGCGTCAGTTACTTAGATACGCAGTATTTT CASSGVSYLDTQYF
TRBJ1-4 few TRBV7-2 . TGTGCCAGCAGCTTAGGCCAGGGGCGCGAAAAACTGTTTTTT CASSLGQGREKLFF
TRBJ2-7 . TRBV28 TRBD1 TGTGCCAGCGTAAGCCGGGACAGAGCCTACGAGCAGTACTTC CASVSRDRAYEQYF
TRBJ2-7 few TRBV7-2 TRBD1 TGTGCCAGCAGCACTACACCGGGACAGGGGGCGTGGGAGCAGTACTTC CASSTTPGQGAWEQYF
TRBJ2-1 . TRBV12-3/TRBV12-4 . TGTGCCAGCAGCCCTCTTCTGGCGGGGCCGACCTACAATGAGCAGTTCTTC CASSPLLAGPTYNEQFF
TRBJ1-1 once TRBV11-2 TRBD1 TGTGCCAGCAGTTTTACGACAGGGTGGAACACTGAAGCTTTCTTT CASSFTTGWNTEAFF
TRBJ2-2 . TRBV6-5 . TGTGCCAGCAGTTTTGGGGGGCCGAGCACCGGGGAGCTGTTTTTT CASSFGGPSTGELFF
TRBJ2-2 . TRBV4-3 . TGCGCCAGCAGCCCCCAGGGTAATAGGAACACCGGGGAGCTGTTTTTT CASSPQGNRNTGELFF
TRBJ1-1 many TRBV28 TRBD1 TGTGCCAGCAGCTTACCAGGGGGCACTGAAGCTTTCTTT CASSLPGGTEAFF
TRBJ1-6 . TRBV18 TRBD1 TGTGCCAGCTCCACTGGACAGGTCGGGAGTTCACCCCTCCACTTT CASSTGQVGSSPLHF
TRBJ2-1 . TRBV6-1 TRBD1 TGTGCCAGCAGGGACAGGGGGAACAAATACAATGAGCAGTTCTTC CASRDRGNKYNEQFF
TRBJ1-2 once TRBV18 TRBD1 TGTGCCAGCTCACCACCGGACAGGGAGATCTATGGCTACACCTTC CASSPPDREIYGYTF
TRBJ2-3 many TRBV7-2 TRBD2 TGTGCCAGCAGCTTAGTAGCGGGGGGGGTCGATACGCAGTATTTT CASSLVAGGVDTQYF
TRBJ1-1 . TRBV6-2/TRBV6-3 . TGTGCCAGCAGCCTGCTCGACAGGCAGCTCTCAACTGAAGCTTTCTTT CASSLLDRQLSTEAFF
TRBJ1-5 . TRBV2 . TGTGCCAGCAGTGGTGTTTGGGACCAGCCCCAGCATTTT CASSGVWDQPQHF